The T cell receptor beta chain under discussion was sequenced for a study of blood T cell repertoires in COVID-19. Study-wide background: From T cells, B-cell-depleted T cells, or PBMCs came the material, which was cDNA or gDNA.

Original handling: Using reference gene primer amplification, nucleated cell counts were estimated. Produced via immunoSEQ multiplex PCR; TCRdb's table is partial and in-frame only. V and J calls and clone size follow that table, whereas D and trimming were derived from the DNA. The sample records about 180,000 clones, about 80% being singletons. The trim removed 2 bases at V and 8 bases at J, leaving 10 bases unmatched. Germline V lookup: CDR1 LGHDT, CDR2 YNNKEL (reference sequence). The CDR3 runs 16 residues. The sequenced sample was peripheral blood. The sequence was obtained from a woman between 65 and 79 years old with acute or convalescent COVID-19. The rearrangement uses TRBV3-1 (or the pseudogene TRBV3-2) and TRBJ2-5, with 11 bases matching TRBD2. For the CDR3, the DNA is TGTGCCAGCAGCCAATCATTAGCGGGAGGGCTAGCCACCCAGTACTTC. This codes for CASSQSLAGGLATQYF.